Described below is a single T cell receptor beta chain sequence and its context. No antigen is known for it. The assay was run at deep level. Sequencing was performed with immunoSEQ multiplex PCR; in TCRdb, only in-frame clones are kept and a portion is missing. The sample consists of some 120,000 clones, under 70% of them appearing once. This specimen belongs to a study of shared clonotypes between healthy human individuals. The study enrolled healthy HIV-negative adults without recent acute infections or vaccinations as donors. Study-level findings and limits: Limited genetic and exposure-history diversity came from having few donors.

Germline lookup yields CDR1 SGHVT and CDR2 SQSDAQ. V lost 3 bases to trimming and J lost 5 bases, with 22 bases between them. This CDR3 is 17 amino acids long. V is TRBV7-4 and J is TRBJ2-5; no clear D gene. The sample taken for sequencing was memory CD8+ T cells sorted from blood. As to subset: CD45RO+ cells pooled with CCR7-negative TemRA cells. The source of this sequence is a woman between 25 and 40 years old in good health. The CDR3 spells CASSFYGRTDPWETQYF. In nucleotides, the CDR3 is TGTGCCAGCAGCTTTTACGGCAGGACGGACCCTTGGGAGACCCAGTACTTC.